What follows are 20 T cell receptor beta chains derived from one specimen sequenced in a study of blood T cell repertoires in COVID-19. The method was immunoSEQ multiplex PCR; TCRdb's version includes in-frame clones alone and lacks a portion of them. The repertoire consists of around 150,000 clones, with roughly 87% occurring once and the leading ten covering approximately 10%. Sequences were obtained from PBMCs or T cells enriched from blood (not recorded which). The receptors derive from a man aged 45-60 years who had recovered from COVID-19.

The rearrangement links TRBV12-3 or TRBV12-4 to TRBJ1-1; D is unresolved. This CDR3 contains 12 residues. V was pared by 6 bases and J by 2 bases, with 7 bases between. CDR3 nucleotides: TGTGCCAGCAGCCTGAGTAACACTGAAGCTTTCTTT. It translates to CASSLSNTEAFF.

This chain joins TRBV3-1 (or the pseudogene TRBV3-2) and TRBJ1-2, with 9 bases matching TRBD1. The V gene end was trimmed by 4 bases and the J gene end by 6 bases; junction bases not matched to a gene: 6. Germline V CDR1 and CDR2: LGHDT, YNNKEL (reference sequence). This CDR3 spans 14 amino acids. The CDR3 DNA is TGTGCCAGCAGCCCCCGGGACAGGGCCCATGGCTACACCTTC. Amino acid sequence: CASSPRDRAHGYTF.

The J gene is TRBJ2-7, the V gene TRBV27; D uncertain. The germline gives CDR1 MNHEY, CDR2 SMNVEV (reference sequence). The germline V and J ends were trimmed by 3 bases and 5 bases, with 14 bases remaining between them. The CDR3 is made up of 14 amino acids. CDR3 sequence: CASSFGGYEDEQYF. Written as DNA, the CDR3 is TGTGCCAGCAGTTTTGGCGGCTATGAGGACGAGCAGTACTTC.

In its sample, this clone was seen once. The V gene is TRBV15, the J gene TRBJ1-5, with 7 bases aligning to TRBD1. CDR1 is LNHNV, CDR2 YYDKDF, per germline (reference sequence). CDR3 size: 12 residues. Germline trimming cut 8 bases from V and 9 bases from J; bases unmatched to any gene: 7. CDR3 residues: CATAGGSGPQHF. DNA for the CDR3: TGTGCCACCGCAGGGGGATCCGGGCCCCAGCATTTT.

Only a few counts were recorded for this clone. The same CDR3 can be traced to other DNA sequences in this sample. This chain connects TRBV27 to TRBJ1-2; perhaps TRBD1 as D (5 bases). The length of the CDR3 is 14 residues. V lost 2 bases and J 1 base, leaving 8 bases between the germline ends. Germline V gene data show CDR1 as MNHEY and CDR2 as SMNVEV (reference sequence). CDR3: CASSLQGGNYGYTF. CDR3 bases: TGTGCCAGCAGTTTACAGGGAGGTAACTATGGCTACACCTTC.

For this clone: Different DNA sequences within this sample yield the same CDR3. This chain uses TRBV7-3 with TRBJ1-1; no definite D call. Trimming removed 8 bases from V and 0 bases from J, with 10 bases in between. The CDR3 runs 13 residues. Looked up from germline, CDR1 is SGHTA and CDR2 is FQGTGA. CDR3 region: CASSREMNTEAFF. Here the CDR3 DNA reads TGTGCCAGCTCCCGGGAGATGAACACTGAAGCTTTCTTT. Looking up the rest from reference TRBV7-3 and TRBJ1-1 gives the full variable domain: GAGVSQTPSNKVTEKGKYVELRCDPISGHTALYWYRQSLGQGPEFLIYFQGTGAADDSGLPNDRFFAVRPEGSVSTLKIQRTERGDSAVYLCASSREMNTEAFFGQGTRLTVV.

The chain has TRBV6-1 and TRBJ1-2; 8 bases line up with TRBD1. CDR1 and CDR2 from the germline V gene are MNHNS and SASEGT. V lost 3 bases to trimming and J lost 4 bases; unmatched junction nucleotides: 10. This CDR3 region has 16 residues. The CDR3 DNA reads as TGTGCCAGCAGTGATCCCGTCCGGACAGGGAGCTATGGCTACACCTTC. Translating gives CASSDPVRTGSYGYTF.

CDR3 bases: TGTGCCAGCGGGGCGGGGTCCCCCTATGGCTACACCTTC. Residues: CASGAGSPYGYTF. The chain joins TRBV3-1 (or the pseudogene TRBV3-2) to TRBJ1-2, with D possibly being TRBD1 (5 bases). Germline-derived CDR1 and CDR2 are LGHDT and YNNKEL (reference sequence). The CDR3 extends over 13 amino acids. V lost 8 bases, J lost 4 bases, and 14 bases lay in between.

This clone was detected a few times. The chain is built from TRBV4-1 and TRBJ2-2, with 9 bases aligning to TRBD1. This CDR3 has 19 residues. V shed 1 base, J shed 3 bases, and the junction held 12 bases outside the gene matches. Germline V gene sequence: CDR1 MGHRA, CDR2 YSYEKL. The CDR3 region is CASSQAHFGTGSHTGELFF. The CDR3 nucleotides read TGCGCCAGCAGCCAAGCTCATTTCGGGACAGGGAGCCACACCGGGGAGCTGTTTTTT.

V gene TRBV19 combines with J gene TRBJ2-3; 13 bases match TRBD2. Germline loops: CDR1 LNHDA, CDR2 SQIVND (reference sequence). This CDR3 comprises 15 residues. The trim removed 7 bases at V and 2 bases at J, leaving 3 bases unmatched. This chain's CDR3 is CASKGLAGTTDTQYF. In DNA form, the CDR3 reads TGTGCCAGTAAGGGACTAGCGGGGACCACAGATACGCAGTATTTT.

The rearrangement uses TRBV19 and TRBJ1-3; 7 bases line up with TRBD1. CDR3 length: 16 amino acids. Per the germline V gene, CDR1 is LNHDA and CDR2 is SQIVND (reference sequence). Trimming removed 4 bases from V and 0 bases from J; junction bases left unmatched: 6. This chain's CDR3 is CASSSHGDSSGNTIYF. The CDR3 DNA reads TGTGCCAGTAGTAGCCACGGGGACAGCTCTGGAAACACCATATATTTT. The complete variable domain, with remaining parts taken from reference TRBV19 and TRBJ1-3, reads DGGITQSPKYLFRKEGQNVTLSCEQNLNHDAMYWYRQDPGQGLRLIYYSQIVNDFQKGDIAEGYSVSREKKESFPLTVTSAQKNPTAFYLCASSSHGDSSGNTIYFGEGSWLTVV.

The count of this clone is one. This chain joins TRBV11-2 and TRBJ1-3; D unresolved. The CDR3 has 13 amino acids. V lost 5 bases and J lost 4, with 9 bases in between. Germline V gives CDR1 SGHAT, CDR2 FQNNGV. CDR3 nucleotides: TGTGCCAGCAGCCCCCAGCGGGGAAACACCATATATTTT. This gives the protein CASSPQRGNTIYF.

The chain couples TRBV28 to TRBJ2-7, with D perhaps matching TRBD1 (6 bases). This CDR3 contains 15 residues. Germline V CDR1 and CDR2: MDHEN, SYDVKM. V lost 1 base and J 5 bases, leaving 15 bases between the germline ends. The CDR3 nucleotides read TGTGCCAGCAGTTTATATGGGGGCTTGGGAAACGAGCAGTACTTC. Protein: CASSLYGGLGNEQYF.

The DNA for the CDR3 is TGTGCCAGCTCACCACCGGGAGGGGGGACTGGGGCCAACGTCCTGACTTTC. Translating gives CASSPPGGGTGANVLTF. This chain links TRBV18 with TRBJ2-6; possibly TRBD2 for D (7 bases). With 0 bases removed from V and 2 bases from J, the gap between germline ends came to 11 bases. The CDR3 is made up of 17 amino acids. Germline V CDR1 and CDR2: KGHSH, LQKENI.

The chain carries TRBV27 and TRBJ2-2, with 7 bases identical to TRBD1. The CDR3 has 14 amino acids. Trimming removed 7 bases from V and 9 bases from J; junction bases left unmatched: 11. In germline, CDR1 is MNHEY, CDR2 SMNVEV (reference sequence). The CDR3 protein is CASKRQGDHRELFF. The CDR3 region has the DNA TGTGCCAGCAAGCGGCAGGGGGATCATAGGGAGCTGTTTTTT.

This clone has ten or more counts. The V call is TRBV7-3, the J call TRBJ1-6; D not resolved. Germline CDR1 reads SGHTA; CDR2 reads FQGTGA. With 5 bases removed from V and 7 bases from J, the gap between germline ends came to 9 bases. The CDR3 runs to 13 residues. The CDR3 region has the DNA TGTGCCAGCAGCCCGATTAGAAATTCACCCCTCCACTTT. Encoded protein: CASSPIRNSPLHF.

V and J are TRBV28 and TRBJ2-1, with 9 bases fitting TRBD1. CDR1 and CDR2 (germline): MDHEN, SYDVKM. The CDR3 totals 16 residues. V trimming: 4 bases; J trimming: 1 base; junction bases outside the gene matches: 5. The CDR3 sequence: CASSSRQGGSYNEQFF. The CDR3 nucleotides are TGTGCCAGCAGTTCCCGACAGGGGGGATCCTACAATGAGCAGTTCTTC.

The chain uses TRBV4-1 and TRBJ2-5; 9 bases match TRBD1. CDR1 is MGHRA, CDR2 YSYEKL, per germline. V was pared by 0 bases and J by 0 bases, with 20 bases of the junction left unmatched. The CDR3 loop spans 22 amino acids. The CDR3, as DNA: TGCGCCAGCAGCCAAGAAGAACCGAAAACCGGGACAGGGTGGGTATACCAAGAGACCCAGTACTTC. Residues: CASSQEEPKTGTGWVYQETQYF.

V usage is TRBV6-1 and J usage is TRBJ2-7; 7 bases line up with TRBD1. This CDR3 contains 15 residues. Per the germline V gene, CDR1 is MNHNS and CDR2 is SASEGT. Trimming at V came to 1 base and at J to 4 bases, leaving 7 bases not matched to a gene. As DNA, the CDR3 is TGTGCCAGCAGTGAAGGGAAGGGGGCGCGGTACGAGCAGTACTTC. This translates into CASSEGKGARYEQYF.

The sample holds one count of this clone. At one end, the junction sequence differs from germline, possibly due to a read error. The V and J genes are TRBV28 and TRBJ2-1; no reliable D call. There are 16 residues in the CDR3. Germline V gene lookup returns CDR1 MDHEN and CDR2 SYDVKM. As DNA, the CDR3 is TGTGCCAACAGTTTAGAGGCGCTGATCTCCTACAATGAGCAGTTCTTC. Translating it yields CANSLEALISYNEQFF.